This TCR beta chain derives from a study of tumor-infiltrating lymphocytes in localized non-small cell lung cancer. Study-wide findings and caveats: Technical variation could not be separated from intratumor heterogeneity here. TCR sequencing covered a subset of patients with enough tissue.

Profiling relied on immunoSEQ multiplex PCR, and the TCRdb table lists in-frame clones only, not all of them. The sample includes 10,000 or so clones, about 78% of them seen just once. The CDR3 has 14 amino acids. Trimming took 7 bases from V and 7 from J, leaving 14 bases between them. Germline-derived CDR1 and CDR2 are ENHRY and SYGVKD. Regarding this clone: Its antigen is undetermined.

This chain links TRBV10-3 with TRBJ1-6, with D possibly being TRBD1 (6 bases). The sample taken for sequencing was lung tumor tissue. This receptor was identified in a human donor with non-small cell lung cancer. Here the CDR3 DNA reads TGTGCCATCAAGTTGCCAGGGGCGAATTCACCCCTCCACTTT. Its translation: CAIKLPGANSPLHF.